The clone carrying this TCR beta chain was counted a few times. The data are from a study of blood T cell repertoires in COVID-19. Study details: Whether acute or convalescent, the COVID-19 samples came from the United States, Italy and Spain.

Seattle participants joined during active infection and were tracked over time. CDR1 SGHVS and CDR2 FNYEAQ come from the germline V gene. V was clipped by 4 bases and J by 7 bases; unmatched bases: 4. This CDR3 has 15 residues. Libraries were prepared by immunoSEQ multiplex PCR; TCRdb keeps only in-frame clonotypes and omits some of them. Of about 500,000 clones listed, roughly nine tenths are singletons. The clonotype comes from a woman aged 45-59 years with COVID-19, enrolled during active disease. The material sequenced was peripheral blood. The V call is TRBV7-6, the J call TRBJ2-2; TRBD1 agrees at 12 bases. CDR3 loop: CASSWGQGADGELFF. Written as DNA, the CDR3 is TGTGCCAGCAGCTGGGGACAGGGGGCGGACGGGGAGCTGTTTTTT. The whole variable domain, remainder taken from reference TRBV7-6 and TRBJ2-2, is GAGVSQSPRYKVTKRGQDVALRCDPISGHVSLYWYRQALGQGPEFLTYFNYEAQQDKSGLPNDRFSAERPEGSISTLTIQRTEQRDSAMYRCASSWGQGADGELFFGEGSRLTVL.